This TCR beta chain was sequenced in a study of Graves' ophthalmopathy and Graves' hyperthyroidism. Study-level background: Stable hyperthyroidism referred to disease that showed no ophthalmopathy within 18 months of follow-up. The study, taken as a whole, reports: Classification of ophthalmopathy versus stable hyperthyroidism by a 13-signature model yielded around 90% sensitivity and just under 84% specificity.

This clonotype was observed a handful of times. Its antigen is as yet unknown. The V end lost 4 bases, the J end lost 6 bases, and 12 bases lay between the germline ends. In germline, CDR1 is WNHNN, CDR2 SYGVQD (reference sequence). This CDR3 is built from 14 residues. The TCR beta CDR3 regions underwent amplification from RNA transcripts. Second-round multiplex PCR came after first-round RT-PCR with HTBI primers. Each CDR3 protein gets one entry after TCRdb re-called the multiplex PCR reads with MiXCR. Of approximately 540,000 distinct CDR3 sequences listed, just under 40% are singletons. Among the hyperthyroidism patients, all were newly diagnosed, aged 18 to 65, with under 2 months' duration. Clinical symptoms, serum thyroxine, TRAb, thyroid ultrasound and orbital computed tomography formed the basis of diagnosis.

This TCR came from an adult man with Graves' hyperthyroidism. The sequencing input was peripheral blood or thyroid tissue (not recorded which). The chain joins TRBV10-1 to TRBJ2-2, with TRBD2 as a possible D gene (7 bases). CDR3 in amino acids: CASSGGGAPGELFF. The CDR3 DNA is TGCGCCAGCAGTGGGGGGGGGGCACCCGGGGAGCTGTTTTTT.